The present TCR beta chain was sequenced within a study of beta chain features in type 1 diabetes. TCRB transcripts that were expressed got sequenced, as all of the isolated RNA had been reverse transcribed. Here immunoSEQ multiplex PCR was the method, and the copy in TCRdb shows in-frame clones only, minus some. Of about 210,000 clones listed, approximately 10% are singletons. General observations from the study: For Type 1 diabetes patients, all four CD4+ subsets carried TCRB CDR3s that were moderately but significantly shorter. Within the patient group, naive, central memory and Treg TCRB repertoires appeared more similar to each other than within healthy donors.

Germline values: CDR1 SNHLY, CDR2 FYNNEI. The CDR3 loop spans 14 amino acids. V shed 6 bases, J shed 5 bases, and the junction held 6 bases outside the gene matches. Via CD45RO/CCR7/CD25/CD127/CD95/CD27, cells of the CD4+ naive, central memory, regulatory and stem cell-like memory subsets were sorted. This clone was counted between two and nine times. Its specificity is unknown. The genes are TRBV2 and TRBJ1-2, with 10 nucleotides matching TRBD1. The sequenced sample was central memory CD4+ T cells from blood. The TCR comes from a man aged 18-30 years in good health. CDR3 DNA: TGTGCCAGCAGAATGGGACAGGGGAATTATGGCTACACCTTC. Its translation: CASRMGQGNYGYTF.